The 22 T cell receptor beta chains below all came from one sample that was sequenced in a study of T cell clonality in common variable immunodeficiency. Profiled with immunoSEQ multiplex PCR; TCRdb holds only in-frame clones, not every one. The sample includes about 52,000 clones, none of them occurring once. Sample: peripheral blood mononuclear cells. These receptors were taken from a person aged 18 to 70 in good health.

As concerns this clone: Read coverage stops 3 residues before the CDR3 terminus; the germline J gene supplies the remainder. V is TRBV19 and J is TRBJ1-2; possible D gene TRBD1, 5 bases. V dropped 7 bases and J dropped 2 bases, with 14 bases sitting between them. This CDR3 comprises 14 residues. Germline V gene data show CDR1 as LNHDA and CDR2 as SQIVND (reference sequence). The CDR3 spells CASKSREINYGYTF. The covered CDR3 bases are TGTGCCAGTAAAAGCAGGGAGATCAACTATGGC.

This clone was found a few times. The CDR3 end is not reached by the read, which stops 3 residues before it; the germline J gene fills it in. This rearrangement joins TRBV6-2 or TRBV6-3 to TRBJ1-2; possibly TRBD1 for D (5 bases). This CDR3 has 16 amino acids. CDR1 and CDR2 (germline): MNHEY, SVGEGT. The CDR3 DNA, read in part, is TGTGCCAGCAGCTTCCCGGGACTAGCGGGAGGTATGAAC. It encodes CASSFPGLAGGMN. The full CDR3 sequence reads CASSFPGLAGGMNYTF.

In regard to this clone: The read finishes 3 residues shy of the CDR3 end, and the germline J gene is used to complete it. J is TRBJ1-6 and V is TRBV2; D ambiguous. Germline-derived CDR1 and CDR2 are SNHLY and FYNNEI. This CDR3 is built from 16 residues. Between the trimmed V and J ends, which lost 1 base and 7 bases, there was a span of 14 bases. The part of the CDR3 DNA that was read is TGTGCCAGCAGTGAAGATCCGGTGAGCTACAATTCACCC. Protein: CASSEDPVSYNSP. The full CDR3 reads CASSEDPVSYNSPLHF.

Partial CDR3 DNA: TGTGCCAGCAGATCTACAGGGGGAAGTCGCGGAGGC. Protein product: CASRSTGGSRGG. In full, the CDR3 reads CASRSTGGSRGGYTF. The V call is TRBV11-3, the J call TRBJ1-2; 8 bases are shared with TRBD1. The read halts 3 residues ahead of the CDR3 end, with the missing end drawn from the germline J gene. This CDR3 has 15 amino acids. The germline V gene encodes CDR1 SGHNT and CDR2 YENEEA. Full variable domain (missing parts from reference TRBV11-3 and TRBJ1-2): EAGVVQSPRYKIIEKKQPVAFWCNPISGHNTLYWYLQNLGQGPELLIRYENEEAVDDSQLPKDRFSAERLKGVDSTLKIQPAELGDSAVYLCASRSTGGSRGGYTFGSGTRLTVV.

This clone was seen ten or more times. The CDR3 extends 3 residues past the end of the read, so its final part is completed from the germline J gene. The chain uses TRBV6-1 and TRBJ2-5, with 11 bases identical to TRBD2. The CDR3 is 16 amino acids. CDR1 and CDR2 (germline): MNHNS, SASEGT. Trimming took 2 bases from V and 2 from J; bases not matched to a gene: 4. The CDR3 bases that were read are TGTGCCAGCAGTGAATCTATAGCGGGAGGGCAAGAGACC. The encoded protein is CASSESIAGGQET. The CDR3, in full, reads CASSESIAGGQETQYF.

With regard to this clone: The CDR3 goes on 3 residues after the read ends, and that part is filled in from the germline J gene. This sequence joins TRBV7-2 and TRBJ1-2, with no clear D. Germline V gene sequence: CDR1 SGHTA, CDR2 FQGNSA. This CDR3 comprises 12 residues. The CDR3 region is CASSLDRYDYTF. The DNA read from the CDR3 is TGTGCCAGCAGCTTAGACCGCTACGAC.

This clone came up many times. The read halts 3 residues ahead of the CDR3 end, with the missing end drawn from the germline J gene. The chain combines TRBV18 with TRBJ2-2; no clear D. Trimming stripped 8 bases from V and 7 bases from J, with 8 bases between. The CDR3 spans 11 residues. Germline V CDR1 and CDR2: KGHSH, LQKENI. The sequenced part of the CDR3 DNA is TGTGCCAGCCACAACGACGGGGAG. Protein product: CASHNDGE. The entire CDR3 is CASHNDGELFF.

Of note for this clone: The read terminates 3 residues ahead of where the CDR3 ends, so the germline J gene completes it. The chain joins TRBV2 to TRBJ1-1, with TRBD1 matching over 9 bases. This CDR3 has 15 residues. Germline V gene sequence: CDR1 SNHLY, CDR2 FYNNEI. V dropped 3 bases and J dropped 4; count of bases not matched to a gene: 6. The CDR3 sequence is CASSDGTGISTEAFF. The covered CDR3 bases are TGTGCCAGCAGTGACGGGACAGGGATTAGCACTGAA.

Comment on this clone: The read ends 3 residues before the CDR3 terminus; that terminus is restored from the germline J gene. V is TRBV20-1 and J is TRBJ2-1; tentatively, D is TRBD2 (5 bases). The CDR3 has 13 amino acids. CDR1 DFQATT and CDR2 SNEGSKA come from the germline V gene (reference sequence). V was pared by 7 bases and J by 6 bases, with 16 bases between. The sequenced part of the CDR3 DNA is TGCAGTGGGCTTGCTAGCACCGGCAATGAG. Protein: CSGLASTGNE. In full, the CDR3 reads CSGLASTGNEQFF.

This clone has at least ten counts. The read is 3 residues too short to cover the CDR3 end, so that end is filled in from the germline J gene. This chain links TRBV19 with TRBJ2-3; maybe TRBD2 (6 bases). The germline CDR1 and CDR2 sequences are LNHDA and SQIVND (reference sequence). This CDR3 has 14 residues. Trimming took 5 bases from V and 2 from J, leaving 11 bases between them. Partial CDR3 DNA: TGTGCCAGTAGTTTCGGGGGTGACACAGATACG. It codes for CASSFGGDTDT. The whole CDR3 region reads CASSFGGDTDTQYF.

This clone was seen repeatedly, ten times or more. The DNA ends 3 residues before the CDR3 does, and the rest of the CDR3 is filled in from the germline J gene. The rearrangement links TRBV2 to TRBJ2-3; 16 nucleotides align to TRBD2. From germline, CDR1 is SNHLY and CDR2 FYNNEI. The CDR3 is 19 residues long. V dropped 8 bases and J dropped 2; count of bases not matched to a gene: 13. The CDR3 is CASLGPGTSGRASTDTQYF. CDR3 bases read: TGTGCCAGCTTGGGGCCCGGGACTAGCGGGAGGGCCTCCACAGATACG.

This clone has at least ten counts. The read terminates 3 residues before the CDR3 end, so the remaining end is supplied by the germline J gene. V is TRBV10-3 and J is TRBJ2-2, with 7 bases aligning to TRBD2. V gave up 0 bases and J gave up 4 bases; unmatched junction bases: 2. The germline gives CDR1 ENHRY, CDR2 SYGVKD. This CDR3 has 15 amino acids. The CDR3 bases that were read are TGTGCCATCAGTGAGTCGCGGGAGACCACCGGGGAG. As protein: CAISESRETTGE. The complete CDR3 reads CAISESRETTGELFF.

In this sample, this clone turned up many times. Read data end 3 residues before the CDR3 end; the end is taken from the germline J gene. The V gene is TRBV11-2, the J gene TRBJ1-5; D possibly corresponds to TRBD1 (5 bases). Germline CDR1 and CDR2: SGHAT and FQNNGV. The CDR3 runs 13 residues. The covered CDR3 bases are TGTGCCAGCAGCCCAAGGGGTATGGGTCCC. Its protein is CASSPRGMGP. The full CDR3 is CASSPRGMGPQHF. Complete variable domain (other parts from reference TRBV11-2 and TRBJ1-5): EAGVAQSPRYKIIEKRQSVAFWCNPISGHATLYWYQQILGQGPKLLIQFQNNGVVDDSQLPKDRFSAERLKGVDSTLKIQPAKLEDSAVYLCASSPRGMGPQHFGDGTRLSIL.

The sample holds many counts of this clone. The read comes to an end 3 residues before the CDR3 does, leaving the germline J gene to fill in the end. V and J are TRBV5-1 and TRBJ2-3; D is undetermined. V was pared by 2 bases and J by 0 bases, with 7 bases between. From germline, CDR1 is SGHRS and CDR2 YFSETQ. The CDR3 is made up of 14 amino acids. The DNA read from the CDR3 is TGCGCCAGCAGCTTATCCCAAAGCACAGATACG. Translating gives CASSLSQSTDT. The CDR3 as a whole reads CASSLSQSTDTQYF.

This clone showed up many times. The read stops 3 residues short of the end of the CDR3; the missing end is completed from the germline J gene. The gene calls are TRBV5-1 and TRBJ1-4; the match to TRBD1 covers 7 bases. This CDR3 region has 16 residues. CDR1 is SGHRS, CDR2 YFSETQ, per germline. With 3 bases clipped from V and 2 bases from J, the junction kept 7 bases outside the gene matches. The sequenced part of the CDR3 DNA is TGCGCCAGCAGCTCCCAGACAGGGAGCACTAATGAAAAA. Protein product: CASSSQTGSTNEK. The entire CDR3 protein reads CASSSQTGSTNEKLFF.

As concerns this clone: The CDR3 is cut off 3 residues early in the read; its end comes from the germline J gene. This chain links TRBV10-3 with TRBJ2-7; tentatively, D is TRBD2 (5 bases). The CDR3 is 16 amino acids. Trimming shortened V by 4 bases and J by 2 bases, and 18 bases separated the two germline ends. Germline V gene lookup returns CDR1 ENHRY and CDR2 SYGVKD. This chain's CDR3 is CAISALSGIRAYEQYF. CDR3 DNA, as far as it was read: TGTGCCATCAGTGCTCTGTCGGGGATAAGGGCCTACGAG.

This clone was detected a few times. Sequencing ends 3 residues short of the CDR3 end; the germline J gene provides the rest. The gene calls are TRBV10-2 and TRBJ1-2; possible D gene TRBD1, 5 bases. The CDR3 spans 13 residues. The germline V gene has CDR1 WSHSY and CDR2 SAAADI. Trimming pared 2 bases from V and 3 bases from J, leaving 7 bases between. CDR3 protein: CASSEGGDYGYTF. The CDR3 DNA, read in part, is TGCGCCAGCAGTGAGGGGGGGGACTATGGC.

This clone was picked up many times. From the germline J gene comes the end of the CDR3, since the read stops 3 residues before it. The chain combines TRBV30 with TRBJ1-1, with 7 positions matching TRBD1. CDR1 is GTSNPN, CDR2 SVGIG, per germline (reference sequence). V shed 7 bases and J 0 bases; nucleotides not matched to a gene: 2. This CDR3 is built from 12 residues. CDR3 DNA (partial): TGTGCCTACGGACAGGTGAACACTGAA. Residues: CAYGQVNTE. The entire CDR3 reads CAYGQVNTEAFF.

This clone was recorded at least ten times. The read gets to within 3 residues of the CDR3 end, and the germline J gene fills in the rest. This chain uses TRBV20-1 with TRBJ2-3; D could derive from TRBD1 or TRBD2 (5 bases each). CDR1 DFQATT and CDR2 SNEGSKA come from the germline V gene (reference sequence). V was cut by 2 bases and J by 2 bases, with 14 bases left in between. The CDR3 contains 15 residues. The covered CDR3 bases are TGCAGTGCTAGATGGAGAGGGGTTGCCACAGATACG. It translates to CSARWRGVATDT. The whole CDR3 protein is CSARWRGVATDTQYF.

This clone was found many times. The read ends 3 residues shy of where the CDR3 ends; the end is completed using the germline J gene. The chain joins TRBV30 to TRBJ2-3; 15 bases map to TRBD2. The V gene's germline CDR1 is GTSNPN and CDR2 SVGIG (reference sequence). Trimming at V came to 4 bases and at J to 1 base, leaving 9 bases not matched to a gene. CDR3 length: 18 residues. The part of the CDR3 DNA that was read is TGTGCCTGGACGGGACTAGCGGGAGGACCAGGTGGCACAGATACG. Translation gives CAWTGLAGGPGGTDT. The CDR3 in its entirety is CAWTGLAGGPGGTDTQYF.

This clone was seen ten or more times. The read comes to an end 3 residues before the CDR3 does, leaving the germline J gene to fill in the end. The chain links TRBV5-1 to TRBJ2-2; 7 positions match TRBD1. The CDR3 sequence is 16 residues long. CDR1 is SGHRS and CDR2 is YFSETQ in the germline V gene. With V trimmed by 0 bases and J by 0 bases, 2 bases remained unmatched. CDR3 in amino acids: CASSLDQGANTGELFF. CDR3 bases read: TGCGCCAGCAGCTTGGATCAGGGGGCGAACACCGGGGAG.

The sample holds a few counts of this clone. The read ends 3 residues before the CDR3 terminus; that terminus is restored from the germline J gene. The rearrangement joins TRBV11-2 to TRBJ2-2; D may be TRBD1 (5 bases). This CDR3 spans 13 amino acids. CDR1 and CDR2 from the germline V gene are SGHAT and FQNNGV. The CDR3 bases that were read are TGTGCCAGCAGCTTAGATAGGGGCAGCGAG. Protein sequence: CASSLDRGSE. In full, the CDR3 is CASSLDRGSELFF.